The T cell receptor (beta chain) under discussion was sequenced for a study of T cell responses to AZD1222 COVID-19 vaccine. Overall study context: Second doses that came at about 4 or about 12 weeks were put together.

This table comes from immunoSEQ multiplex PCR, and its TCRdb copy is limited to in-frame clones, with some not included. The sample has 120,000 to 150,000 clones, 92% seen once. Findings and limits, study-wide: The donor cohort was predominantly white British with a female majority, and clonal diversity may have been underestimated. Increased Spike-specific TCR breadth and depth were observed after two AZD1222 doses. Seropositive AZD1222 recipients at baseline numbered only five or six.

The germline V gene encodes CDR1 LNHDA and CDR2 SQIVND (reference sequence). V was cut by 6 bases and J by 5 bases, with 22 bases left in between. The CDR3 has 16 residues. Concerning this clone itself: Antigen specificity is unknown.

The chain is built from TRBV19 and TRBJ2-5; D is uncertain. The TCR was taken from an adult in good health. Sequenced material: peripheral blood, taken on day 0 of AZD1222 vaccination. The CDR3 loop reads CASRGSHDVNRETQYF. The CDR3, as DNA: TGTGCCAGTAGGGGTAGTCATGATGTTAATCGGGAGACCCAGTACTTC.